The present entry profiles one T cell receptor (beta chain) with its context. This record belongs to a study of CD8+ T cells in alopecia areata. This CDR3 spans 17 amino acids. Germline CDR1 reads SGHDT; CDR2 reads YYEEEE. Trimming removed 4 bases from V and 0 bases from J; junction bases left unmatched: 11. RNA extraction was followed by reverse transcription into cDNA, which acted as the sequencing template. The data were produced by immunoSEQ multiplex PCR, yet TCRdb's version contains in-frame clones alone and is incomplete. The table includes around 86,000 clones, 70% to 80% detected once. Treatment indicated: oral pan-JAK inhibitor, 5-10 mg twice daily.

The sequence came from a human donor with alopecia areata. The chain joins TRBV5-6 to TRBJ2-3; 7 bases align to TRBD2. The input for sequencing was CD8+ T cells sorted from blood, taken at approximately week 42, from a patient treated with tofacitinib. Here the CDR3 reads CASSDFPGTTSTDTQYF. CDR3 in DNA: TGTGCCAGCAGCGACTTCCCCGGGACTACCAGCACAGATACGCAGTATTTT.